The subject of this entry is one TCR beta chain. The data are from a study of blood T cell repertoires in COVID-19. Study-wide background: COVID-19 samples collected from the United States, Italy and Spain covered acute and convalescent phases. Nucleic acid was either cDNA or gDNA, and it came from T cells, B-cell-depleted T cells, or PBMCs.

Libraries were prepared by immunoSEQ multiplex PCR; TCRdb keeps only in-frame clonotypes and omits some of them. The sample shows about 68,000 clones, roughly 91% of them seen only once. The CDR3 sequence is 14 residues long. CDR1 LGHDT and CDR2 YNNKEL come from the germline V gene (reference sequence). Trimming cost V 4 bases and J 4 bases; bases outside gene matches: 4. Those enrolled in Seattle joined during active infection and were followed longitudinally afterward. The sequenced sample consisted of peripheral blood. The chain employs TRBV3-1 (or the pseudogene TRBV3-2) and TRBJ1-5; 7 nucleotides match TRBD1. The TCR was taken from a man aged 35 to 55 with COVID-19, enrolled during active disease. CDR3 coding DNA: TGTGCCAGCAGCCTCGGACAGGAGAATCAGCCCCAGCATTTT. Protein product: CASSLGQENQPQHF.